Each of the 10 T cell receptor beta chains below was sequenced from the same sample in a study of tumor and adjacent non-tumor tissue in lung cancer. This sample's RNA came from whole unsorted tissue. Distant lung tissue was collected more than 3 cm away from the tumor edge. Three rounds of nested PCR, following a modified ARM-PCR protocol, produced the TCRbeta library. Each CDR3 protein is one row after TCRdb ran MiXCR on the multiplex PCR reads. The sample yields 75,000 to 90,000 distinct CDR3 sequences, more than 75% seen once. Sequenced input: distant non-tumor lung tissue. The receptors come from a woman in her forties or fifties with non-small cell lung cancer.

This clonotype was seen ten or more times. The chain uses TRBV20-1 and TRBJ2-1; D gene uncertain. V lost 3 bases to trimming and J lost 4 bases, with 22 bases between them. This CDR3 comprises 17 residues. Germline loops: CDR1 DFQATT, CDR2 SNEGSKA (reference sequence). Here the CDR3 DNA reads TGCAGTGCTAGTATTGCCCTCATGGCGGAAAAGTACAATGAGCAGTTCTTC. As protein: CSASIALMAEKYNEQFF.

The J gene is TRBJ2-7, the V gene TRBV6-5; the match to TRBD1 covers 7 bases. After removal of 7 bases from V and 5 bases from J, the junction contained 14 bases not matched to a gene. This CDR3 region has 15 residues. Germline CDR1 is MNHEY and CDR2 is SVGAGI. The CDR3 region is CASNGRTGRTHEQYF. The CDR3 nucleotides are TGTGCCAGCAATGGCAGGACAGGACGAACCCACGAGCAGTACTTC.

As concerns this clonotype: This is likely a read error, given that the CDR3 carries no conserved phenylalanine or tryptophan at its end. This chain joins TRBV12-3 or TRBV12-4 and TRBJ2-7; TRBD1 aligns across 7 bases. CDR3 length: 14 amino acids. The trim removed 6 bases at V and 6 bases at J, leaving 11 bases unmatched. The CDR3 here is CASRPGTDSSEQYL. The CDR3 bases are TGTGCCAGCAGGCCCGGGACAGATTCGTCCGAGCAGTACTTA.

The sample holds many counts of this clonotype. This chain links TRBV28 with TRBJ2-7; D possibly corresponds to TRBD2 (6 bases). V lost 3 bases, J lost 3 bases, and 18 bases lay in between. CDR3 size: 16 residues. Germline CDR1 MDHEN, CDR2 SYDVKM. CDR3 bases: TGTGCCAGCAGTTTTCCTACCGGGAGCGTCGTCTACGAGCAGTACTTC. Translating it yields CASSFPTGSVVYEQYF.

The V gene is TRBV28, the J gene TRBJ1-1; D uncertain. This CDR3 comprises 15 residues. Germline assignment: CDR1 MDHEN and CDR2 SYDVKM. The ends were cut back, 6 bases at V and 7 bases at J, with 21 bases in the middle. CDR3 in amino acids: CASSFVFGEQFEAFF. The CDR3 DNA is TGTGCCAGCAGCTTCGTATTTGGCGAGCAGTTTGAAGCTTTCTTT.

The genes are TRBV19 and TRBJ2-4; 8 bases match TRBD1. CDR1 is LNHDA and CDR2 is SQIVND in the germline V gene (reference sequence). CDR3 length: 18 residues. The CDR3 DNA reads TGTGACAATGCCCAGGCACCGCAACAGGGGGGAGGAGGAAACATTCAGTACTTC. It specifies CDNAQAPQQGGGGNIQYF.

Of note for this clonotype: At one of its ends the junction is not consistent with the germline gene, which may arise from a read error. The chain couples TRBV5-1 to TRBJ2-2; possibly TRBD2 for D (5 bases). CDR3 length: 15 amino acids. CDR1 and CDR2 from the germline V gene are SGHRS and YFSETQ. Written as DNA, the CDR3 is TGCGCCAGCAGCATCCGCCTCACGGCCACCGGGGAACTGTTTTTT. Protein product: CASSIRLTATGELFF.

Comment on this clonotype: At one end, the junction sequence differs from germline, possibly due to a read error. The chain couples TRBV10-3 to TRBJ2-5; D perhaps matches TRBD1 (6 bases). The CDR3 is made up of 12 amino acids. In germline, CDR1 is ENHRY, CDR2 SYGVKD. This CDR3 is CAVRTARETQCF. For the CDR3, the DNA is TGTGCCGTCCGGACAGCGCGAGAGACCCAGTGCTTC.

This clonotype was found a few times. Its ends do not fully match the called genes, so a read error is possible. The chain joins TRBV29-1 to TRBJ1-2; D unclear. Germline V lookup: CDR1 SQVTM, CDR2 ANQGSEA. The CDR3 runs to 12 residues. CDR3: CSVEENSKGCTF. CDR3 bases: TGCAGCGTTGAAGAGAACAGTAAAGGCTGCACCTTC. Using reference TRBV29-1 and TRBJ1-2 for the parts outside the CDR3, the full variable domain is SAVISQKPSRDICQRGTSLTIQCQVDSQVTMMFWYRQQPGQSLTLIATANQGSEATYESGFVIDKFPISRPNLTFSTLTVSNMSPEDSSIYLCSVEENSKGCTFGSGTRLTVV.

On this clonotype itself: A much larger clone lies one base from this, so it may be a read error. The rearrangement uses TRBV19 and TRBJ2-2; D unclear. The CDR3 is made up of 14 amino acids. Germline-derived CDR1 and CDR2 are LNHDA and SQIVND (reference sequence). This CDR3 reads CASIIDRNTGELFF. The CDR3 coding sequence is TGTGCCAGTATTATAGACCGGAACACCGGGGAGCTGTTTTTT.